This is a list of T cell receptor beta chains from one sample in a study of shared clonotypes between healthy human individuals. This table comes from immunoSEQ multiplex PCR, and its TCRdb copy is limited to in-frame clones, with some not included. The data hold around 2.5 million clones, with 80% to 95% observed a single time. The specimen sequenced was naive CD4+ T cells from PBMCs. Receptors originate from a young man in good health. Some clones in this sample may be carry-over from other donors' samples. The CDR3 runs from the conserved cysteine through the conserved F or W. Each record gives: CDR3 length, J gene, clone size, D gene, V gene, CDR3 protein, CDR3 DNA. The D gene is left open where the match is weak. The size entry is marked missing in some rows and otherwise reads once, few, many or a size class.

cdr3_length: 17; j_call: TRBJ2-1; clone_size: once; d_call: NA; v_call: TRBV11-2; cdr3_aa: CASSLAVGRGKGNEQFF; cdr3_nt: TGTGCCAGCAGCTTAGCGGTTGGTCGCGGGAAGGGTAATGAGCAGTTCTTC
cdr3_length: 14; j_call: TRBJ2-7; clone_size: NA; d_call: NA; v_call: TRBV7-8; cdr3_aa: CASSLAWDFSEQYF; cdr3_nt: TGTGCCAGCAGCTTAGCGTGGGACTTTAGCGAGCAGTACTTC
cdr3_length: 15; j_call: TRBJ2-5; clone_size: NA; d_call: NA; v_call: TRBV4-3; cdr3_aa: CASSQDWGAKETQYF; cdr3_nt: TGCGCCAGCAGCCAAGATTGGGGAGCGAAAGAGACCCAGTACTTC
cdr3_length: 13; j_call: TRBJ2-2; clone_size: NA; d_call: NA; v_call: TRBV9; cdr3_aa: CASSVVMSGELFF; cdr3_nt: TGTGCCAGCAGCGTAGTAATGTCCGGGGAGCTGTTTTTT
cdr3_length: 12; j_call: TRBJ1-2; clone_size: NA; d_call: NA; v_call: TRBV18; cdr3_aa: CASSPLWANYTF; cdr3_nt: TGTGCCAGCTCACCATTATGGGCAAACTACACCTTC
cdr3_length: 13; j_call: TRBJ1-5; clone_size: once; d_call: NA; v_call: TRBV27; cdr3_aa: CASSPKQNQPQHF; cdr3_nt: TGTGCCAGCAGTCCTAAACAGAATCAGCCCCAGCATTTT
cdr3_length: 13; j_call: TRBJ2-3; clone_size: NA; d_call: NA; v_call: TRBV5-4; cdr3_aa: CASSLGITDTQYF; cdr3_nt: TGTGCCAGCAGCCTCGGTATAACAGATACGCAGTATTTT
cdr3_length: 13; j_call: TRBJ2-1; clone_size: NA; d_call: NA; v_call: TRBV7-2; cdr3_aa: CASSLSLRIEQFF; cdr3_nt: TGTGCCAGCAGCTTATCACTCCGGATTGAGCAGTTCTTC
cdr3_length: 17; j_call: TRBJ1-5; clone_size: NA; d_call: TRBD1; v_call: TRBV27; cdr3_aa: CASSRRDTGAKNQPQHF; cdr3_nt: TGTGCCAGCAGTAGGAGGGACACAGGGGCCAAAAATCAGCCCCAGCATTTT
cdr3_length: 15; j_call: TRBJ2-7; clone_size: NA; d_call: NA; v_call: TRBV5-5; cdr3_aa: CASSFAGTYSYEQYF; cdr3_nt: TGTGCCAGCAGCTTCGCCGGGACATACTCCTACGAGCAGTACTTC
cdr3_length: 15; j_call: TRBJ2-1; clone_size: NA; d_call: NA; v_call: TRBV5-1; cdr3_aa: CASHGALGSYNEQFF; cdr3_nt: TGCGCCAGCCACGGGGCCTTAGGGTCCTACAATGAGCAGTTCTTC
cdr3_length: 16; j_call: TRBJ2-5; clone_size: NA; d_call: NA; v_call: TRBV4-2; cdr3_aa: CASSQGGPEGGETQYF; cdr3_nt: TGTGCCAGCAGCCAAGGGGGCCCCGAGGGCGGCGAGACCCAGTACTTC
cdr3_length: 17; j_call: TRBJ1-2; clone_size: NA; d_call: NA; v_call: TRBV4-1; cdr3_aa: CASSHLPGGVLPYGYTF; cdr3_nt: TGCGCCAGCAGCCATCTCCCAGGAGGGGTCCTCCCCTATGGCTACACCTTC
cdr3_length: 16; j_call: TRBJ1-2; clone_size: NA; d_call: NA; v_call: TRBV6-5; cdr3_aa: CASSYSPRGRHYGYTF; cdr3_nt: TGTGCCAGCAGTTACTCGCCGCGTGGGAGGCACTATGGCTACACCTTC
cdr3_length: 15; j_call: TRBJ2-2; clone_size: NA; d_call: NA; v_call: TRBV30; cdr3_aa: CAWSVGAGNTGELFF; cdr3_nt: TGTGCCTGGAGTGTTGGGGCGGGGAACACCGGGGAGCTGTTTTTT
cdr3_length: 15; j_call: TRBJ1-2; clone_size: NA; d_call: NA; v_call: TRBV28; cdr3_aa: CASSTQVLINYGYTF; cdr3_nt: TGTGCCAGCAGTACCCAGGTTTTGATTAACTATGGCTACACCTTC
cdr3_length: 14; j_call: TRBJ1-5; clone_size: NA; d_call: NA; v_call: TRBV5-1; cdr3_aa: CASSLDTGNQPQHF; cdr3_nt: TGCGCCAGCAGCTTGGACACGGGCAATCAGCCCCAGCATTTT
cdr3_length: 15; j_call: TRBJ2-3; clone_size: NA; d_call: TRBD2; v_call: TRBV5-1; cdr3_aa: CASSLASGSTDTQYF; cdr3_nt: TGCGCCAGCAGCTTGGCTAGCGGATCCACAGATACGCAGTATTTT
cdr3_length: 14; j_call: TRBJ1-4; clone_size: NA; d_call: NA; v_call: TRBV28; cdr3_aa: CASSLAPTNEKLFF; cdr3_nt: TGTGCCAGCAGTTTGGCTCCCACTAATGAAAAACTGTTTTTT
cdr3_length: 13; j_call: TRBJ2-5; clone_size: NA; d_call: NA; v_call: TRBV11-2; cdr3_aa: CASSLGQQETQYF; cdr3_nt: TGTGCCAGCAGCCTTGGACAGCAAGAGACCCAGTACTTC
cdr3_length: 14; j_call: TRBJ1-4; clone_size: NA; d_call: NA; v_call: TRBV28; cdr3_aa: CASNSGGEGEKLFF; cdr3_nt: TGTGCCAGCAATTCGGGGGGGGAAGGTGAAAAACTGTTTTTT
cdr3_length: 17; j_call: TRBJ1-3; clone_size: once; d_call: TRBD1; v_call: TRBV30; cdr3_aa: CAWSGDRGFLRGNTIYF; cdr3_nt: TGTGCCTGGAGTGGGGACAGGGGGTTCTTGCGTGGAAACACCATATATTTT
cdr3_length: 15; j_call: TRBJ1-1; clone_size: NA; d_call: NA; v_call: TRBV4-3; cdr3_aa: CASSQEGAKNTEAFF; cdr3_nt: TGCGCCAGCAGCCAAGAGGGCGCGAAGAACACTGAAGCTTTCTTT
cdr3_length: 14; j_call: TRBJ2-7; clone_size: NA; d_call: TRBD2; v_call: TRBV7-2; cdr3_aa: CASSLPEAGGEQYF; cdr3_nt: TGTGCCAGCAGCCTCCCCGAAGCGGGAGGCGAGCAGTACTTC
cdr3_length: 11; j_call: TRBJ1-2; clone_size: NA; d_call: NA; v_call: TRBV20-1; cdr3_aa: CSASPRVGYTF; cdr3_nt: TGCAGTGCATCCCCCCGGGTTGGCTACACCTTC
cdr3_length: 14; j_call: TRBJ2-2; clone_size: NA; d_call: TRBD2; v_call: TRBV7-2; cdr3_aa: CASSSGTGGVELFF; cdr3_nt: TGTGCCAGCAGCTCAGGGACCGGGGGGGTCGAGCTGTTTTTT
cdr3_length: 14; j_call: TRBJ1-1; clone_size: NA; d_call: NA; v_call: TRBV11-3; cdr3_aa: CASSESGQNTEAFF; cdr3_nt: TGTGCCAGCAGCGAATCGGGACAGAACACTGAAGCTTTCTTT
cdr3_length: 12; j_call: TRBJ2-7; clone_size: NA; d_call: NA; v_call: TRBV2; cdr3_aa: CASSERGYEQYF; cdr3_nt: TGTGCCAGCAGTGAGAGGGGCTACGAGCAGTACTTC
cdr3_length: 14; j_call: TRBJ1-2; clone_size: NA; d_call: TRBD1; v_call: TRBV18; cdr3_aa: CASSRDRANYGYTF; cdr3_nt: TGTGCCAGCTCAAGGGACAGGGCAAACTATGGCTACACCTTC
cdr3_length: 14; j_call: TRBJ1-2; clone_size: NA; d_call: NA; v_call: TRBV7-9; cdr3_aa: CASSSVTGLYGYTF; cdr3_nt: TGTGCCAGCAGCTCCGTGACAGGACTCTATGGCTACACCTTC
cdr3_length: 15; j_call: TRBJ1-4; clone_size: once; d_call: TRBD1; v_call: TRBV5-1; cdr3_aa: CASSSTGGKREKLFF; cdr3_nt: TGCGCCAGCAGCTCTACAGGGGGAAAACGTGAAAAACTGTTTTTT
cdr3_length: 15; j_call: TRBJ2-2; clone_size: NA; d_call: NA; v_call: TRBV28; cdr3_aa: CASSIGTSRSGELFF; cdr3_nt: TGTGCCAGCAGTATCGGCACTAGTCGGTCCGGGGAGCTGTTTTTT
cdr3_length: 16; j_call: TRBJ2-7; clone_size: few; d_call: NA; v_call: TRBV19; cdr3_aa: CASSIRAASGFGEQYF; cdr3_nt: TGTGCCAGTAGTATAAGGGCCGCCTCGGGTTTTGGGGAGCAGTACTTC
cdr3_length: 14; j_call: TRBJ1-2; clone_size: NA; d_call: NA; v_call: TRBV7-9; cdr3_aa: CASSLAASMRGYTF; cdr3_nt: TGTGCCAGCAGCTTAGCCGCGTCTATGCGGGGCTACACCTTC
cdr3_length: 14; j_call: TRBJ1-2; clone_size: NA; d_call: NA; v_call: TRBV6-5; cdr3_aa: CASRVNRRDYGYTF; cdr3_nt: TGTGCCAGCCGCGTTAACAGGAGGGACTATGGCTACACCTTC
cdr3_length: 13; j_call: TRBJ1-5; clone_size: NA; d_call: NA; v_call: TRBV4-1; cdr3_aa: CASSQDSNQPQHF; cdr3_nt: TGCGCCAGCAGCCAAGATAGCAATCAGCCCCAGCATTTT
cdr3_length: 16; j_call: TRBJ1-5; clone_size: NA; d_call: NA; v_call: TRBV6-1; cdr3_aa: CASSAPRTLGNQPQHF; cdr3_nt: TGTGCCAGCAGTGCACCCCGGACACTTGGCAATCAGCCCCAGCATTTT
cdr3_length: 15; j_call: TRBJ2-1; clone_size: NA; d_call: TRBD1; v_call: TRBV25-1; cdr3_aa: CASSTDRGTYNEQFF; cdr3_nt: TGTGCCAGCAGTACCGACAGGGGCACCTACAATGAGCAGTTCTTC
cdr3_length: 12; j_call: TRBJ1-1; clone_size: few; d_call: NA; v_call: TRBV7-2; cdr3_aa: CASSQSVGLAFF; cdr3_nt: TGTGCCAGCAGCCAGAGCGTAGGGTTGGCTTTCTTT
cdr3_length: 16; j_call: TRBJ2-1; clone_size: NA; d_call: NA; v_call: TRBV18; cdr3_aa: CASSRIQGKGPNEQFF; cdr3_nt: TGTGCCAGCTCACGTATACAGGGTAAGGGGCCCAATGAGCAGTTCTTC
cdr3_length: 16; j_call: TRBJ2-2; clone_size: NA; d_call: TRBD1; v_call: TRBV6-1; cdr3_aa: CASSGGTGLRTGELFF; cdr3_nt: TGTGCCAGCAGTGGTGGGACAGGGTTACGAACCGGGGAGCTGTTTTTT
cdr3_length: 15; j_call: TRBJ2-3; clone_size: NA; d_call: NA; v_call: TRBV10-3; cdr3_aa: CAINLAAGRLDTQYF; cdr3_nt: TGTGCCATCAATTTAGCTGCGGGACGGCTCGATACGCAGTATTTT
cdr3_length: 15; j_call: TRBJ1-5; clone_size: NA; d_call: TRBD1; v_call: TRBV28; cdr3_aa: CASSFGTGISQPQHF; cdr3_nt: TGTGCCAGCAGTTTTGGGACAGGGATCAGTCAGCCCCAGCATTTT